A single sample gave rise to the 10 T cell receptor beta chains below, sequenced in a study of blood T cells in healthy people across ages. Primed by a sample-barcoded 5' primer and a J-beta primer mix, a second PCR proceeded for 7 to 11 cycles. From the 5' RACE reads, TCRdb called clonotypes with MiXCR, one entry per CDR3 protein. Among more than 800,000 distinct CDR3 sequences listed, 35% to 50% were seen once. Sequenced input: blood. The source of these receptors is a woman aged 55-69 years in good health.

Note on this clonotype: A single base separates this from a much larger clone, so it may be a read error. The genes are TRBV25-1 and TRBJ2-4; TRBD1 aligns across 7 bases. CDR1 MGHDK and CDR2 SYGVNS come from the germline V gene. This CDR3 has 18 residues. DNA for the CDR3: TGTGCCAACAGTCCCTCTGGTAAGGGGGCAGTAGGCAAAAACATTCAGTACTTC. This gives the protein CANSPSGKGAVGKNIQYF.

Here the CDR3 reads CSAGRTGYNEQFF. The CDR3, as DNA: TGCAGTGCTGGGCGGACAGGGTACAATGAGCAGTTCTTC. The chain joins TRBV20-1 to TRBJ2-1; 8 positions match TRBD1. The CDR3 is 13 residues long. CDR1 and CDR2 from the germline V gene are DFQATT and SNEGSKA (reference sequence). J was trimmed by 4 bases and V by 5 bases; bases with no gene match: 4.

The count of this clonotype is one. The rearrangement uses TRBV20-1 and TRBJ2-7; 12 nucleotides align to TRBD2. Germline CDR1 is DFQATT and CDR2 is SNEGSKA (reference sequence). Trimming removed 6 bases from V and 6 bases from J; junction bases left unmatched: 12. The CDR3 runs to 15 residues. CDR3 coding DNA: TGCAGTGCGGGTCTAGCGGGAGGGCCGTTCCTCGAGCAGTACTTC. It encodes CSAGLAGGPFLEQYF.

This clonotype was found a few times. This chain joins TRBV12-5 and TRBJ2-6, with D unclear. The CDR3 length is 16 residues. Germline assignment: CDR1 LGHNT and CDR2 FRNRAP. Deletions cut 6 bases from V and 3 bases from J, with 15 bases between. Here the CDR3 reads CASGPPGLSGANVLTF. CDR3 in DNA: TGTGCTAGTGGCCCCCCCGGGTTAAGTGGGGCCAACGTCCTGACTTTC.

This clonotype was observed a few times. The genes are TRBV10-3 and TRBJ2-7; 7 nucleotides align to TRBD1. The CDR3 runs 13 residues. Germline CDR1 ENHRY, CDR2 SYGVKD. V trimming: 8 bases; J trimming: 6 bases; junction bases outside the gene matches: 10. The chain's CDR3 is CAIAGTAPGEQYF. The CDR3 DNA follows: TGTGCCATCGCCGGGACAGCTCCGGGCGAGCAGTACTTC.

This clonotype was counted only a few times. The chain combines TRBV7-2 with TRBJ2-1; TRBD2 matches 10 bases. The CDR3 covers 19 residues. V lost 1 base to trimming and J lost 0 bases; unmatched junction nucleotides: 9. Germline CDR1 reads SGHTA; CDR2 reads FQGNSA. CDR3 residues: CASSLDSLAGDTSYNEQFF. The CDR3 DNA reads as TGTGCCAGCAGCTTAGACTCCCTAGCGGGAGATACCTCCTACAATGAGCAGTTCTTC.

This clonotype was seen once. The rearrangement links TRBV6-5 to TRBJ2-3, with D perhaps TRBD1 or TRBD2 (6 bases each). V shed 0 bases and J shed 5 bases, with 12 bases lying between them. Per the germline V gene, CDR1 is MNHEY and CDR2 is SVGAGI. This CDR3 comprises 15 residues. CDR3 sequence reads: CASSYSGGRRDTQYF. In DNA, the CDR3 is TGTGCCAGCAGTTACTCGGGGGGCCGGAGAGATACGCAGTATTTT.

V and J are TRBV9 and TRBJ2-3, with 10 bases aligning to TRBD2. This CDR3 is built from 16 residues. V shed 0 bases, J shed 6 bases, and the junction held 7 bases outside the gene matches. Germline CDR1 SGDLS, CDR2 YYNGEE. The CDR3 nucleotides read TGTGCCAGCAGCGTAGGCACTAGCGGGATGTGGGATACGCAGTATTTT. This sequence encodes CASSVGTSGMWDTQYF.

Worth noting for this clonotype: Just one base apart from a much larger clone, this may be a read error. The chain links TRBV5-1 to TRBJ2-5, with D possibly matching TRBD1 (6 bases). From germline, CDR1 is SGHRS and CDR2 YFSETQ. The CDR3 runs to 12 residues. Trimming removed 1 base at V and 13 bases at J, with 14 bases between. The chain's CDR3 is CASSLKGDERYF. CDR3 nucleotides: TGCGCCAGCAGCTTGAAGGGGGACGAGCGGTACTTC.

This clonotype was seen more than once but under ten times. This sequence joins TRBV30 and TRBJ1-1; no definite D call. Trimming stripped 0 bases from V and 7 bases from J, with 6 bases between. CDR3 length equals 11 residues. Germline V gives CDR1 GTSNPN, CDR2 SVGIG (reference sequence). This chain's CDR3 is CAWSVQSEAFF. DNA for the CDR3: TGTGCCTGGAGTGTCCAAAGTGAAGCTTTCTTT.